Listed here are 18 T cell receptor beta chains from one sample, sequenced in a study of blood T cell repertoires in COVID-19. Some clones are missing from TCRdb's copy, which holds only in-frame ones; the method was immunoSEQ multiplex PCR. The sample consists of around 100,000 clones, 80% of them appearing once. The sequenced material came from peripheral blood. The receptor set was obtained from a woman between 70 and 85 years old with acute or convalescent COVID-19.

There are a few counts of this clone. V is TRBV2 and J is TRBJ2-7, with D unresolved. CDR3 length equals 11 residues. The V gene's germline CDR1 is SNHLY and CDR2 FYNNEI. Trimming stripped 6 bases from V and 6 bases from J, with 9 bases between. The DNA for the CDR3 is TGTGCCAGCAGCGCCAAGAGCGAGCAGTACGTC. It translates to CASSAKSEQYV.

The CDR3 bases are TGTGCCAGCAGTTCTCAGGGAACAACTAATGAAAAACTGTTTTTT. Protein: CASSSQGTTNEKLFF. The chain has TRBV2 and TRBJ1-4; D is possibly TRBD1 (5 bases). V lost 5 bases, J lost 0 bases, and 10 bases lay in between. The CDR3 loop spans 15 amino acids. The germline CDR1 and CDR2 sequences are SNHLY and FYNNEI.

The chain links TRBV5-1 to TRBJ2-5; 7 nucleotides match TRBD1. The CDR3 runs 14 residues. Trimming removed 1 base from V and 3 bases from J; junction bases left unmatched: 3. CDR1 is SGHRS, CDR2 YFSETQ, per germline. The CDR3 protein is CASSLYGTEETQYF. The CDR3 region has the DNA TGCGCCAGCAGCTTGTACGGGACAGAAGAGACCCAGTACTTC.

This rearrangement joins TRBV27 to TRBJ1-5, with a possible D match to TRBD1 (5 bases). CDR1 MNHEY and CDR2 SMNVEV come from the germline V gene (reference sequence). V gave up 6 bases and J gave up 0 bases, with 12 bases separating them. There are 15 residues in the CDR3. CDR3 residues: CASSAGRYSNQPQHF. The CDR3 nucleotides read TGTGCCAGCAGCGCAGGGCGTTATAGCAATCAGCCCCAGCATTTT.

The chain links TRBV10-3 to TRBJ1-1; D ambiguous. Trimming stripped 2 bases from V and 0 bases from J, with 10 bases between. The CDR3 extends over 15 amino acids. The V gene's germline CDR1 is ENHRY and CDR2 SYGVKD. Here the CDR3 reads CAISETVLMNTEAFF. CDR3 sequence (DNA): TGTGCCATCAGTGAGACAGTCCTTATGAACACTGAAGCTTTCTTT.

This chain connects TRBV5-1 to TRBJ2-2; TRBD1 is a possible D gene (6 bases). Germline values: CDR1 SGHRS, CDR2 YFSETQ. The CDR3 contains 14 residues. V was pared by 1 base and J by 9 bases, with 13 bases between. The chain's CDR3 is CASSLTRGSRELFF. The DNA for the CDR3 is TGCGCCAGCAGCTTGACCAGGGGCTCGAGGGAGCTGTTTTTT.

The rearrangement uses TRBV2 and TRBJ2-7, with a tentative D call TRBD1 (5 bases). The CDR3 extends over 14 amino acids. Germline values: CDR1 SNHLY, CDR2 FYNNEI. V shed 5 bases and J shed 2 bases, with 13 bases lying between them. Here the CDR3 DNA reads TGTGCCAGCAGTCCTCAGGGCCGGCCCTACGAGCAGTACTTC. It encodes CASSPQGRPYEQYF.

The rearrangement links TRBV6-1 to TRBJ1-6; D not resolved. Germline V lookup: CDR1 MNHNS, CDR2 SASEGT. The CDR3 contains 16 residues. Trimming cost V 2 bases and J 1 base, with 9 bases left between them. CDR3 DNA sequence: TGTGCCAGCAGTGAATACGAGGGTTCCTATAATTCACCCCTCCACTTT. Amino acid sequence: CASSEYEGSYNSPLHF.

The J gene is TRBJ1-4, the V gene TRBV5-4, with 7 bases identical to TRBD1. This CDR3 has 15 residues. The trim removed 5 bases at V and 4 bases at J, leaving 8 bases unmatched. Germline V gene lookup returns CDR1 SGHNT and CDR2 YYREEE (reference sequence). This CDR3 is CASSSGGARNEKLFF. CDR3 DNA: TGTGCCAGCAGTTCAGGGGGTGCCCGTAATGAAAAACTGTTTTTT.

The chain employs TRBV3-1 (or the pseudogene TRBV3-2) and TRBJ1-1; TRBD1 aligns across 9 bases. With V trimmed by 4 bases and J by 1 base, 4 bases remained unmatched. The CDR3 has 15 residues. CDR1 and CDR2 (germline): LGHDT, YNNKEL (reference sequence). CDR3 bases: TGTGCCAGCAGCCCACGGACAGGGGCGAACACTGAAGCTTTCTTT. This codes for CASSPRTGANTEAFF.

This clone was recorded at least ten times. The chain employs TRBV30 and TRBJ1-2; TRBD1 is a possible D gene (5 bases). Germline CDR1 reads GTSNPN; CDR2 reads SVGIG (reference sequence). V dropped 0 bases and J dropped 7 bases, with 12 bases sitting between them. The CDR3 spans 13 residues. The CDR3 coding sequence is TGTGCCTGGAGTGTTGTGGCTAGGGGTGGCTACACCTTC. It is translated as CAWSVVARGGYTF.

The V gene is TRBV6-5, the J gene TRBJ2-1; no firm D call. The CDR3 covers 12 residues. Germline V gives CDR1 MNHEY, CDR2 SVGAGI. Trimming pared 5 bases from V and 7 bases from J, leaving 9 bases between. For the CDR3, the DNA is TGTGCCAGCAGTAGTCCCGGGAATGAGCAGTTCTTC. It is translated as CASSSPGNEQFF.

The chain uses TRBV3-1 (or the pseudogene TRBV3-2) and TRBJ2-1, with 10 bases fitting TRBD2. CDR1 and CDR2 from the germline V gene are LGHDT and YNNKEL (reference sequence). The CDR3 has 16 amino acids. The junction had 7 bases not matched to a gene; V was cut back by 0 bases and J by 8 bases. The CDR3 sequence: CASSQEAGGTDYEQFF. In nucleotides, the CDR3 is TGTGCCAGCAGCCAAGAAGCGGGGGGGACCGACTATGAGCAGTTCTTC.

This clone was counted a single time. The J gene is TRBJ2-1, the V gene TRBV3-1 (or the pseudogene TRBV3-2), with D perhaps TRBD1 (5 bases). Germline V CDR1 and CDR2: LGHDT, YNNKEL (reference sequence). Trimming removed 4 bases from V and 5 bases from J, with 18 bases in between. The length of the CDR3 is 16 residues. The CDR3, as DNA: TGTGCCAGCAGCCGGAGTATCCAGGGCGTTAACAATGAGCAGTTCTTC. Protein sequence: CASSRSIQGVNNEQFF.

V gene TRBV7-9 combines with J gene TRBJ2-3, with D possibly matching TRBD2 (7 bases). The germline V and J ends were trimmed by 2 bases and 2 bases, with 11 bases remaining between them. CDR1 and CDR2 (germline): SEHNR, FQNEAQ (reference sequence). The CDR3 has 15 residues. CDR3 nucleotide sequence: TGTGCCAGCAGCTTAAGGGGGGGATTCACAGATACGCAGTATTTT. This codes for CASSLRGGFTDTQYF.

The chain is built from TRBV28 and TRBJ1-2; D is possibly TRBD1 (6 bases). Germline CDR1 MDHEN, CDR2 SYDVKM. Trimming cost V 3 bases and J 8 bases, with 10 bases left between them. The CDR3 consists of 12 residues. The CDR3 nucleotides are TGTGCCAGCAGTTTGACAGGCTCCGGCTACACCTTC. Translated, it gives CASSLTGSGYTF.

The CDR3 DNA reads as TGTGCCAGTAGTACGATTTCCGGGACAGAGCAGTTCTTC. This codes for CASSTISGTEQFF. The chain employs TRBV19 and TRBJ2-1; tentatively, D is TRBD1 (6 bases). Trimming left V 4 bases short and J 10 bases short, with 14 bases between. Per germline, CDR1 LNHDA and CDR2 SQIVND (reference sequence). The CDR3 length is 13 residues.

This clone was observed a handful of times. The chain has TRBV20-1 and TRBJ2-3; possibly TRBD2 for D (5 bases). Trimming cost V 7 bases and J 4 bases, with 9 bases left between them. Germline CDR1 reads DFQATT; CDR2 reads SNEGSKA (reference sequence). This CDR3 is built from 11 residues. The CDR3 DNA sequence: TGCAGTGTCCTGAGGGCAGATACGCAGTATTTT. Encoded protein: CSVLRADTQYF.